Given below is one T cell receptor (beta chain) in context. The antigen is undetermined. Clones were sequenced by immunoSEQ multiplex PCR, and TCRdb holds only the in-frame ones, with some missing. The sample yields around 17,000 clones, around nine tenths seen once. These data belong to a study of T cell clonotyping in hematopoietic cell transplantation. The V end was cut by 3 bases, the J end by 6 bases, with 12 bases between. The CDR3 runs to 13 residues. Germline V CDR1 and CDR2: MGHRA, YSYEKL. Findings and limits, study-wide: Graft donor and pretransplant recipient Inverse Simpson Index values predicted broader posttransplant TCR diversity. Pathologically expanded recipient clonotypes increased progressively from day 30 to day 180 as diversity fell. Few recipient clonotypes overlapped donors; over 97% were de novo at given depth. No sorting was done, leaving CD4 and CD8 contributions mixed.

This TCR was sampled from a man in his forties in good health. Some clones in this sample may be carry-over from other donors' samples. Sequencing was carried out using peripheral blood mononuclear cells. J is TRBJ2-7 and V is TRBV4-1; D tentatively fits TRBD1 or TRBD2 (6 bases each). The CDR3 spells CASSQTGASEQYF. In nucleotides, the CDR3 is TGCGCCAGCAGCCAGACGGGGGCAAGCGAGCAGTACTTC.